A single sample gave rise to the 12 T cell receptor beta chains below, sequenced in a study of cytomegalovirus exposure and HLA in healthy donors. The PCR contained 60 Vbeta and 13 Jbeta primers. Libraries were prepared by immunoSEQ multiplex PCR; TCRdb keeps only in-frame clonotypes and omits some of them. The table has roughly 120,000 clones, 65% to 90% seen once. The sample was PBMCs. The receptors derive from a woman aged 35 to 49 in good health and CMV-seronegative.

This rearrangement joins TRBV9 to TRBJ2-1; 10 bases agree with TRBD2. Germline V CDR1 and CDR2: SGDLS, YYNGEE. The junction had 7 bases not matched to a gene; V was cut back by 0 bases and J by 7 bases. The CDR3 runs to 16 residues. CDR3 amino acids: CASSVVPSGRGNEQFF. CDR3 bases: TGTGCCAGCAGCGTAGTGCCTAGCGGGAGAGGAAATGAGCAGTTCTTC.

The chain employs TRBV6-5 and TRBJ1-2; TRBD1 agrees at 7 bases. This CDR3 is built from 14 residues. Trimming cost V 0 bases and J 4 bases; bases outside gene matches: 2. CDR1 is MNHEY, CDR2 SVGAGI, per germline. CDR3 region: CASSYSGQFYGYTF. The CDR3 DNA reads TGTGCCAGCAGTTACTCGGGACAGTTCTATGGCTACACCTTC.

The J gene is TRBJ1-3, the V gene TRBV7-9; no clear D gene. Trimming cost V 3 bases and J 0 bases, with 12 bases left between them. In germline, CDR1 is SEHNR, CDR2 FQNEAQ (reference sequence). The length of the CDR3 is 16 residues. The CDR3 DNA reads as TGTGCCAGCAGCTTGGGGAGTTTTACCTCTGGAAACACCATATATTTT. Its protein product is CASSLGSFTSGNTIYF.

The rearrangement uses TRBV7-9 and TRBJ2-7, with 8 bases matching TRBD1. CDR3 length equals 14 residues. The V and J ends lost 2 bases and 2 bases, in that order; junction bases with no gene match: 2. The germline V gene encodes CDR1 SEHNR and CDR2 FQNEAQ (reference sequence). CDR3 loop: CASSLPGGPYEQYF. DNA of the CDR3: TGTGCCAGCAGCTTACCAGGGGGCCCCTACGAGCAGTACTTC. Looking up the rest from reference TRBV7-9 and TRBJ2-7 gives the full variable domain: DTGVSQNPRHKITKRGQNVTFRCDPISEHNRLYWYRQTLGQGPEFLTYFQNEAQLEKSRLLSDRFSAERPKGSFSTLEIQRTEQGDSAMYLCASSLPGGPYEQYFGPGTRLTVT.

This clone is a singleton in its sample. The chain combines TRBV6-6 with TRBJ2-1; 9 nucleotides align to TRBD1. CDR1 is MNHNY and CDR2 is SVGAGI in the germline V gene (reference sequence). With 0 bases clipped from V and 4 bases from J, the junction kept 4 bases outside the gene matches. The CDR3 length is 16 residues. The chain's CDR3 is CASSYSQGASYNEQFF. CDR3 DNA sequence: TGTGCCAGCAGTTACTCACAGGGGGCATCATACAATGAGCAGTTCTTC.

This clone was found a few times. The genes are TRBV11-2 and TRBJ2-3; 10 bases are shared with TRBD2. The V gene's germline CDR1 is SGHAT and CDR2 FQNNGV. The CDR3 spans 14 residues. Unmatched junction bases numbered 6, after V lost 10 bases and J lost 2 bases. In nucleotides, the CDR3 is TGTGCCACTCGTAGCGGGGGGCCCACAGATACGCAGTATTTT. It codes for CATRSGGPTDTQYF.

The rearrangement links TRBV13 to TRBJ1-4, with TRBD1 matching 8 bases. The J segment lost 2 bases and the V segment lost 4 bases, leaving 15 bases of the junction unmatched. Germline V CDR1 and CDR2: PRHDT, FYEKMQ (reference sequence). The CDR3 is 19 amino acids. CDR3 region: CASSSRRQGRGRTNEKLFF. Here the CDR3 DNA reads TGTGCCAGCAGCTCCCGCAGACAGGGGAGAGGGCGTACTAATGAAAAACTGTTTTTT.

The sample holds a few counts of this clone. CDR3 sequence (DNA): TGTGCCAGCAGCTTAGCCTCCCCGAGTGGCTACACCTTC. Translated: CASSLASPSGYTF. The chain uses TRBV7-8 and TRBJ1-2; D unclear. The V end lost 0 bases, the J end lost 7 bases, and 9 bases lay between the germline ends. Germline CDR1 SGHVS, CDR2 FQNEAQ. CDR3 length equals 13 residues.

The chain is built from TRBV9 and TRBJ2-7; TRBD1 might be the D (7 bases). This CDR3 has 16 residues. V was clipped by 3 bases and J by 3 bases, with 19 bases between them. Germline CDR1 and CDR2: SGDLS and YYNGEE. CDR3 sequence: CASSAGGGFGGYEQYF. In DNA, the CDR3 is TGTGCCAGCAGCGCCGGAGGGGGCTTCGGCGGCTACGAGCAGTACTTC.

The chain recombines TRBV19 with TRBJ1-2; D perhaps matches TRBD1 (6 bases). The germline V and J ends were trimmed by 3 bases and 1 base, with 12 bases remaining between them. The germline CDR1 and CDR2 sequences are LNHDA and SQIVND (reference sequence). This CDR3 spans 15 amino acids. The CDR3 sequence is CASSIGTGINYGYTF. In DNA form, the CDR3 reads TGTGCCAGTAGTATCGGAACAGGGATTAACTATGGCTACACCTTC.

V and J are TRBV19 and TRBJ2-2, with D tentatively TRBD1 (6 bases). Per germline, CDR1 LNHDA and CDR2 SQIVND (reference sequence). The CDR3 is made up of 15 amino acids. The ends were cut back, 5 bases at V and 3 bases at J, with 13 bases in the middle. The CDR3 is CASSRTGSDTGELFF. The CDR3 DNA is TGTGCCAGTAGTCGAACAGGGTCTGACACCGGGGAGCTGTTTTTT.

The V gene is TRBV19, the J gene TRBJ2-1; the match to TRBD1 covers 10 bases. V was pared by 1 base and J by 10 bases, with 13 bases of the junction left unmatched. The CDR3 loop spans 17 amino acids. CDR1 and CDR2 from the germline V gene are LNHDA and SQIVND (reference sequence). The DNA for the CDR3 is TGTGCCAGTAGTATAGGGGGAGGGACAGGGGTGGAGAACGAGCAGTTCTTC. It translates to CASSIGGGTGVENEQFF.